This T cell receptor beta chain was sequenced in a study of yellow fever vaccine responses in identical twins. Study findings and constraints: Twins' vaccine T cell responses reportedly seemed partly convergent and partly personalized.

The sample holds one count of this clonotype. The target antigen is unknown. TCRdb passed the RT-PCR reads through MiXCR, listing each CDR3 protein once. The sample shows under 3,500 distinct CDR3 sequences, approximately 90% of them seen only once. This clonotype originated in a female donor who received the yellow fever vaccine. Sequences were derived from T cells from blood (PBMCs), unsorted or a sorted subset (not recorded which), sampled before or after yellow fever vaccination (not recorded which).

The CDR3 is CASSPDMGTEAFF. The DNA of the CDR3 is TGTGCCAGCTCCCCAGACATGGGCACTGAAGCTTTCTTT. The chain is built from TRBV18 and TRBJ1-1; the D is unclear. Germline V gene lookup returns CDR1 KGHSH and CDR2 LQKENI. V lost 6 bases to trimming and J lost 4 bases, with 12 bases between them. The CDR3 runs 13 residues.